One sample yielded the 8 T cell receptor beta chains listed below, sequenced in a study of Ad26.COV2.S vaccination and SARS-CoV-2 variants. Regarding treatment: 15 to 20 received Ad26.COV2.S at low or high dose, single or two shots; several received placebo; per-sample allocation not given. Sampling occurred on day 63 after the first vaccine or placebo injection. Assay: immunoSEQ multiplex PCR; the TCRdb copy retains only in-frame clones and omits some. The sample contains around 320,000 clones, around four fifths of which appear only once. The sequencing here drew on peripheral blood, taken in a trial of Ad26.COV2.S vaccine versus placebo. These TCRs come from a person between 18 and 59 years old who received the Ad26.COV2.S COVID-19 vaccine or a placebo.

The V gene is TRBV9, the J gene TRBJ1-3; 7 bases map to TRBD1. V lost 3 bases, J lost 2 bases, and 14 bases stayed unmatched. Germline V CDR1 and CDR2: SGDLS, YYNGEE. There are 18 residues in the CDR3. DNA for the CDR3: TGTGCCAGCAGCGCAATGCTCGGTAGGGGGCTTGCTGGAAACACCATATATTTT. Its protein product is CASSAMLGRGLAGNTIYF.

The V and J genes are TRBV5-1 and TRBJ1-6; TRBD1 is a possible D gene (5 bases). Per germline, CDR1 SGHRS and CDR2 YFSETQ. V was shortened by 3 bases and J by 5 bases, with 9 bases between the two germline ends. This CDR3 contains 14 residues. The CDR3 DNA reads TGCGCCAGCAGCTCCGGGGCCCATAATTCACCCCTCCACTTT. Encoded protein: CASSSGAHNSPLHF. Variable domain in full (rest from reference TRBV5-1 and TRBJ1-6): KAGVTQTPRYLIKTRGQQVTLSCSPISGHRSVSWYQQTPGQGLQFLFEYFSETQRNKGNFPGRFSGRQFSNSRSEMNVSTLELGDSALYLCASSSGAHNSPLHFGNGTRLTVT.

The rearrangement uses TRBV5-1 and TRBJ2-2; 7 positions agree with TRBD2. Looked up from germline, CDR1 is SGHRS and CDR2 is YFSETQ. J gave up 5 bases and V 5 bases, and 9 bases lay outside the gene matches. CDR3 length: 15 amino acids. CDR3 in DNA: TGCGCCAGCAGTCGGGGACTGCGGGGGACCGGGGAGCTGTTTTTT. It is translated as CASSRGLRGTGELFF.

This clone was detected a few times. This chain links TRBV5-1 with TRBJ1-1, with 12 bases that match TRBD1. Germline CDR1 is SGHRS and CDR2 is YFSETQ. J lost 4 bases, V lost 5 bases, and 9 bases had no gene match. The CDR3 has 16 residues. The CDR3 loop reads CASSTGTGGAGTEAFF. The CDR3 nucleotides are TGCGCCAGCAGTACCGGGACAGGGGGCGCGGGCACTGAAGCTTTCTTT.

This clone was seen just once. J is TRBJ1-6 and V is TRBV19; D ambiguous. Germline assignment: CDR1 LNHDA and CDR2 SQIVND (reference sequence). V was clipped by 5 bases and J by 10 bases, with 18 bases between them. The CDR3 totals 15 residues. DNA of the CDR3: TGTGCCAGTAGTGGTACAAGATGGGCCTACTCACCCCTCCACTTT. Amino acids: CASSGTRWAYSPLHF. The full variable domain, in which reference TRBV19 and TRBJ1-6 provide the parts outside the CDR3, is DGGITQSPKYLFRKEGQNVTLSCEQNLNHDAMYWYRQDPGQGLRLIYYSQIVNDFQKGDIAEGYSVSREKKESFPLTVTSAQKNPTAFYLCASSGTRWAYSPLHFGNGTRLTVT.

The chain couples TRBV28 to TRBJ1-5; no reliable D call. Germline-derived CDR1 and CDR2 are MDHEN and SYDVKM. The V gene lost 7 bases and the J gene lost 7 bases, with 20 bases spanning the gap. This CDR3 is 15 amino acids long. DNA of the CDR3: TGTGCCAGCACCCCATCGACAAACACTATACAGCCCCAGCATTTT. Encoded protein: CASTPSTNTIQPQHF.

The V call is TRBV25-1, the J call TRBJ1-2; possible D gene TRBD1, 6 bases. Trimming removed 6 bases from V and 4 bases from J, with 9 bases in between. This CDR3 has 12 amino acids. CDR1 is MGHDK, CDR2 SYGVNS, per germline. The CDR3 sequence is CASRDRSYGYTF. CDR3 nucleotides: TGTGCCAGCAGGGACAGATCCTATGGCTACACCTTC.

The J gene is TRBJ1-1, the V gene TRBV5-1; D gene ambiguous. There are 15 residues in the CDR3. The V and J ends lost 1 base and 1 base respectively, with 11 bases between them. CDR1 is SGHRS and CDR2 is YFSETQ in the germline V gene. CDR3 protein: CASSLPGVGNTEAFF. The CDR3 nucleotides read TGCGCCAGCAGCTTGCCAGGCGTCGGGAACACTGAAGCTTTCTTT.